The present T cell receptor beta chain was sequenced within a study of blood T cell repertoires in COVID-19. Study summary: T cells, B-cell-depleted T cells, or PBMCs provided the cDNA or gDNA that served as material.

Self-reported history from a screening survey and questionnaire set each donor's cohort. The recovered donors of Cohort 3 showed two negative PCRs, clearance, or symptom resolution. The CDR3 runs 14 residues. Trimming left V 6 bases short and J 3 bases short, with 14 bases between. Germline CDR1 is KGHSH and CDR2 is LQKENI. TCRdb's copy holds only in-frame clones and misses some; the assay was immunoSEQ multiplex PCR. Found here are about 390,000 clones, approximately 90% of them singletons; the top ten hold approximately 9.3%. This chain uses TRBV18 with TRBJ1-2, with D possibly TRBD1 on 6 matching bases. The specimen was PBMCs or T cells enriched from blood (not recorded which). The TCR originated in a woman aged 45-60 years who had recovered from COVID-19. This CDR3 is CASSRGEGDYGYTF. DNA of the CDR3: TGTGCCAGCTCCAGAGGCGAGGGGGACTATGGCTACACCTTC.